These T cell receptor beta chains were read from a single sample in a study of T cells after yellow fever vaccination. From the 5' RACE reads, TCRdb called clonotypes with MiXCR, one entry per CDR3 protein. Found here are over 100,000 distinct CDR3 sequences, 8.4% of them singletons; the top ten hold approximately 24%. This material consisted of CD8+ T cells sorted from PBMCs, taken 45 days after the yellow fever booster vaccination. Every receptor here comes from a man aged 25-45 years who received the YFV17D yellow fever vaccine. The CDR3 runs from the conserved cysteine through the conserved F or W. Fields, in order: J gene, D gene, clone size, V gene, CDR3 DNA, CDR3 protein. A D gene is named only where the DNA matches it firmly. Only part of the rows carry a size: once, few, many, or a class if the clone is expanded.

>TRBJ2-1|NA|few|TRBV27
TGTGCCAGCAGTGGGGAGGTGGGGTACAATGAGCAGTTCTTC
CASSGEVGYNEQFF
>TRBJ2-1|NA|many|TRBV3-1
TGTGCCAGCAGCCAAGAGGCGGTAAGCGTTTACAATGAGCAGTTCTTC
CASSQEAVSVYNEQFF
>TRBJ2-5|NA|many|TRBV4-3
TGCGCCAGCAGCCAAGATAGCGACTACCATGGGGAGACCCAGTACTTC
CASSQDSDYHGETQYF
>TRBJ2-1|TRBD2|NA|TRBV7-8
TGTGCCAGCAGCCTAGCGGGGCTACATGATGAGCAGTTCTTC
CASSLAGLHDEQFF
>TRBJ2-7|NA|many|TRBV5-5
TGTGCCAGCAGCTTGGGGGGAGAAGCGTTCGGGGAGCAGTACTTC
CASSLGGEAFGEQYF
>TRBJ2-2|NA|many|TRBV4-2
TGTGCCAGCAGCCATGAGGGAACTACGCGGGGCACCGGGGAGCTGTTTTTT
CASSHEGTTRGTGELFF
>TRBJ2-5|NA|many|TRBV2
TGTGCCAGCGCCTTGGAGGGGGAGACCCAGTACTTC
CASALEGETQYF
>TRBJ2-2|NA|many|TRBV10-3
TGTGCCATCGAAGACACCAACACCGGGGAGCTGTTTTTT
CAIEDTNTGELFF
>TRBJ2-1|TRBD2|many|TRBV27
TGTGCCAGCAGATATGGGACTAGCGGGAGCCATGAGCAGTTCTTC
CASRYGTSGSHEQFF
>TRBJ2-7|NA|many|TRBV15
TGTGCCACCAGCCCTCGAGACCACTCCTACGAGCAGTACTTC
CATSPRDHSYEQYF
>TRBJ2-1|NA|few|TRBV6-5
TGTGCCAGCAGTTTCCTTGCGGGATCCAATGAGCAGTTCTTC
CASSFLAGSNEQFF
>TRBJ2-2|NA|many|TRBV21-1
TGTGCCAGCAGTGACAGTTACACCGGGGAGCTGTTTTTT
CASSDSYTGELFF
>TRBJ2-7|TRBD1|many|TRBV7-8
TGTGCCAGCAGCGCACCGGGACAGGGAGTAAGATACGAGCAGTACTTC
CASSAPGQGVRYEQYF
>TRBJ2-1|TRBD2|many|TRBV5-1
TGCGCCAGCAGCTTGTCTAGCGGCACCCTGGGGGGTTCCTACAATGAGCAGTTCTTC
CASSLSSGTLGGSYNEQFF
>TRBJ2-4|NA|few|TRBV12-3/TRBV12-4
TGTGCCAGCAGTTTGTCAGGGACCGATCAGTACTTC
CASSLSGTDQYF
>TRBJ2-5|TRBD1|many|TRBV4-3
TGCGCCAGCAGCCAAGTCGGGACAGGCAAGCAAGAGACCCAGTACTTC
CASSQVGTGKQETQYF
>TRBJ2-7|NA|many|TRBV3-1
TGTGCCAGCAGCCAAGGTGGAAACTACGAGCAGTACTTC
CASSQGGNYEQYF
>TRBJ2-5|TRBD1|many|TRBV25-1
TGTGCCAGCAGTGAGGGGACAGGTGGCCAAGAGACCCAGTACTTC
CASSEGTGGQETQYF
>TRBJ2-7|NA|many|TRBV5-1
TGCGCCAGCAGCGAAAACTACGAGCAGTACTTC
CASSENYEQYF
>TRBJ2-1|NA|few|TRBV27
TGTGCCAGCAGGCCCGGGCCCCTGAATTATCATGAGCAGTTCTTC
CASRPGPLNYHEQFF
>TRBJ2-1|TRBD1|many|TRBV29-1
TGCAGCGTTGAAGTCCCTTCTGGGACAGGGAGGAATGAGCAGTTCTTC
CSVEVPSGTGRNEQFF
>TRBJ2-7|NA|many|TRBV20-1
TGCAGTGCCCGGTCGACAGGAAAGGTCTACGAGCAGTACTTC
CSARSTGKVYEQYF
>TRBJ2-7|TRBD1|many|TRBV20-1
TGCAGTGCTAGAGATCCCAGGGGGTACGAGCAGTACTTC
CSARDPRGYEQYF
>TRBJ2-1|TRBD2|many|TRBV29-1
TGCAGCGTTCTGCTTGCGGGAGCTCGAGATGAGCAGTTCTTC
CSVLLAGARDEQFF